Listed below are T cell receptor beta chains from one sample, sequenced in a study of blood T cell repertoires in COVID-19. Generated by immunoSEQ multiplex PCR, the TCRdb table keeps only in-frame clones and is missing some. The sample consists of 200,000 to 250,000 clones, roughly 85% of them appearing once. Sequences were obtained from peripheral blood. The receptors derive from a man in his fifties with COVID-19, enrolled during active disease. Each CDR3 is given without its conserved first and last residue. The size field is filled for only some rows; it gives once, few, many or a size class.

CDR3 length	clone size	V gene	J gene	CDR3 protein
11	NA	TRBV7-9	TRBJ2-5	ASSGGQGGTQY
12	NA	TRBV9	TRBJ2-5	ASSVLAKEETQY
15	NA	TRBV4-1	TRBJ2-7	ASSQTPPTSTRGEQY
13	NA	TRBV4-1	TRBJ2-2	ASSQTPSGIGELF
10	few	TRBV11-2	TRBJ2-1	ASSLERNEQF
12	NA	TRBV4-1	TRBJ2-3	ASSRGQKTDTQY
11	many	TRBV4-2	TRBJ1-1	ASSPGGSTEAF
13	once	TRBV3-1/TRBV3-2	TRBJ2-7	ASSPSGTASYEQY
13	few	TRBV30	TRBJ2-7	AWKFGRQGPHEQY
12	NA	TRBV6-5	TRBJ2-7	ASSRGGRGYEQY
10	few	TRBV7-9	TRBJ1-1	ASSQQGPTAF
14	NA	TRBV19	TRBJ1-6	ASSTRTKGYNSPLH
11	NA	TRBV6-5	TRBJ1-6	ASRRQGNSPLH
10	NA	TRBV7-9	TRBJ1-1	ASSQRDTEAF
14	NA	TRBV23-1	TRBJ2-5	ASSQWQGLPQETQY
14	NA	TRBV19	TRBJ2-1	ASSIGTGYSYNEQF
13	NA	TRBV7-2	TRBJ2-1	ASSLGGTSYNEQF
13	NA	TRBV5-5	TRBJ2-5	ASSSRGGPGETQY
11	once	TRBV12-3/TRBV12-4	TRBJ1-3	ASRRTGGNTIY
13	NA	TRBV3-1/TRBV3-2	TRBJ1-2	ASSRPGQGGYGYT
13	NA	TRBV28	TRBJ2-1	ASSPGLAGGRRQF
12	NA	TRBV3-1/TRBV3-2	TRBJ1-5	ASRQTGSNQPQH
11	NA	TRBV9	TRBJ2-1	ASSGGTSNEQF
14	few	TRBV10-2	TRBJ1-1	ASSRDRGPVNTEAF
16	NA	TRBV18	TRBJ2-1	ASSPVATGTSGGNEQF
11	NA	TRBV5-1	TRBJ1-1	ASSLVKNTEAF
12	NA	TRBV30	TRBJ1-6	AQSRDSRNSPLH
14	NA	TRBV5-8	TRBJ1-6	ASRYRIAGNNSPLH
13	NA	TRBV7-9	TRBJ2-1	ASSFYSGTRGEQF
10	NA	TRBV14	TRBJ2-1	ASGGGLYEQF
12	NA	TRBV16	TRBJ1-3	ASSQNRGLNTIY
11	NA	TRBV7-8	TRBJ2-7	ASSGRGVYEQY
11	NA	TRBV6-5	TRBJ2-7	ASSLTGLYEQY
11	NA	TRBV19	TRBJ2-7	ASSKKERYEQY
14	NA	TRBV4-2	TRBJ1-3	ASSQVGKGAGNTIY
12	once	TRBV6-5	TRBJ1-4	ASANTGGSEKLF
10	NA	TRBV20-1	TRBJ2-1	SASLRERGQF
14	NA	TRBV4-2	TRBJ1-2	ASSQWGGLGRRGYT
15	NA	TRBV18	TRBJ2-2	ASSPPVGHANTGELF
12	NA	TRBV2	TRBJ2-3	ASSNQAIVDTQY